This TCR beta chain was recorded in a study of cytomegalovirus exposure and HLA in healthy donors. The CDR3 sequence is 15 residues long. CDR1 and CDR2 from the germline V gene are SGHRS and YFSETQ. V shed 1 base and J 3 bases; nucleotides not matched to a gene: 6. Measured with immunoSEQ multiplex PCR; TCRdb has only the in-frame clones, and not every one. The profile shows about 110,000 clones, approximately 89% of them singletons. This receptor was obtained from a woman aged 18-35 years in good health and CMV-seronegative. The chain employs TRBV5-1 and TRBJ1-2, with 7 bases that match TRBD1. The specimen sequenced was PBMCs. CDR3: CASSLRTGEYYGYTF. DNA for the CDR3: TGCGCCAGCAGCTTGAGAACAGGGGAATACTATGGCTACACCTTC.